This T cell receptor (beta chain) was profiled in a study of cytomegalovirus exposure and HLA in healthy donors. For the study at large: Both the approximately 120 validation repertoires and the 550 to 750 first-cohort repertoires used the same platform, as reported by a later analysis.

Regarding this clone: Antigen specificity is unknown.

The assay was immunoSEQ multiplex PCR, and TCRdb's table has in-frame clones only and misses some. The sample has 180,000 or so clones, about 89% seen once. CDR3 size: 15 residues. The germline V gene encodes CDR1 MDHEN and CDR2 SYDVKM. V gave up 2 bases and J gave up 2 bases, with 10 bases separating them. Overall study results and limits: Using the classifier, cytomegalovirus status was reportedly diagnosed with high specificity and sensitivity. Three chains tied to CMV proved CMV antigen-specific in vitro.

Material: PBMCs. This TCR came from a man aged 25-45 years in good health and CMV-seropositive. The rearrangement uses TRBV28 and TRBJ1-5; no firm D call. The CDR3 protein is CASSLPNSGNQPQHF. DNA for the CDR3: TGTGCCAGCAGTTTACCCAATAGCGGCAATCAGCCCCAGCATTTT. Using reference TRBV28 and TRBJ1-5 for the parts outside the CDR3, the full variable domain is DVKVTQSSRYLVKRTGEKVFLECVQDMDHENMFWYRQDPGLGLRLIYFSYDVKMKEKGDIPEGYSVSREKKERFSLILESASTNQTSMYLCASSLPNSGNQPQHFGDGTRLSIL.